The present T cell receptor beta chain was sequenced within a study of identical twins. Study outcomes and limitations: Invariant T cells like MAIT and iNKT could partly confound the zero-insertion analyses. Out-of-frame TCR alpha sharing in monozygotic twins exceeded recombination model predictions.

Note on this clonotype: Its antigen is undetermined.

Per germline, CDR1 MNHEY and CDR2 SVGEGT. V dropped 6 bases and J dropped 4 bases, with 18 bases sitting between them. This CDR3 has 15 amino acids. From the 5' RACE reads, TCRdb called clonotypes with MiXCR, one entry per CDR3 protein. The sample has a few hundred thousand distinct CDR3 sequences; roughly an eighth are singletons. A further study also used this sample, focusing on yellow fever vaccine responses in identical twins. This second report adds: Twins reportedly had a vaccine T cell response that seemed partly convergent, partly personalized.

The genes are TRBV6-2 or TRBV6-3 and TRBJ1-1; weak D call: TRBD1 (5 bases). Sequencing was done on a sample of CD4+ T cells sorted from blood. The receptor was isolated from a young woman in good health. The CDR3: CASRDGGKRSTEAFF. CDR3 DNA: TGTGCCAGCAGGGACGGGGGGAAGCGAAGCACTGAAGCTTTCTTT.